The TCR beta chain under discussion was sequenced for a study of blood T cell repertoires in COVID-19. Study overall: Both acute and convalescent COVID-19 samples were obtained from the United States, Italy and Spain. In each case, the material was cDNA or gDNA derived from T cells, B-cell-depleted T cells, or PBMCs.

As handled by the study authors: It was from reference gene primer amplification that nucleated cell counts were estimated. Clones were sequenced by immunoSEQ multiplex PCR, and TCRdb holds only the in-frame ones, with some missing. V, J and clone size are those of that table, while D and trimming were read from the DNA. Of about 200,000 clones listed, 85% were seen once; the top ten hold roughly 0.91%. This clonotype was sampled from a man in his sixties with COVID-19, enrolled during active disease. Source material: peripheral blood.

Written as DNA, the CDR3 is TGTGCCAGCAGCACGGGACAGGGTGTTAATGAGCAGTTCTTC. The encoded protein is CASSTGQGVNEQFF. The V gene is TRBV9, the J gene TRBJ2-1, with 9 bases lining up with TRBD1. CDR1 and CDR2 from the germline V gene are SGDLS and YYNGEE. The CDR3 has 14 amino acids. With 4 bases clipped from V and 7 bases from J, the junction kept 6 bases outside the gene matches.